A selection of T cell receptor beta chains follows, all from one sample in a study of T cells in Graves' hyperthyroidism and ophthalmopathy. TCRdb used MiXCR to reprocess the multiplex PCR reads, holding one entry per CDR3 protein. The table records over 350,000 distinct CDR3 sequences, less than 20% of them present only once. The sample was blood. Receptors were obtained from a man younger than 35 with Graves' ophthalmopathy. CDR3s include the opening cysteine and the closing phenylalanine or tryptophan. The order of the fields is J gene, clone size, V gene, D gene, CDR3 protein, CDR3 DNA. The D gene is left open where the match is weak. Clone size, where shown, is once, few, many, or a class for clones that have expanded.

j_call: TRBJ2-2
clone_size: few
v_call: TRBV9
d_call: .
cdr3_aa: CASSVDGGRQSANTGELFF
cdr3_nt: TGTGCCAGCAGCGTAGATGGAGGGAGGCAGTCCGCGAACACCGGGGAGCTGTTTTTT

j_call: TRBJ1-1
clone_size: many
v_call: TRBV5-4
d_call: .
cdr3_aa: CASSVGQYMNTEAFF
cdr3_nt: TGTGCCAGCAGCGTCGGACAGTACATGAACACTGAAGCTTTCTTT

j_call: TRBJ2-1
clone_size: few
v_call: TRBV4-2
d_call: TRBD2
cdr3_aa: CASSQDPSGTYNEQFF
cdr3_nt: TGTGCCAGCAGCCAAGATCCTAGCGGCACCTACAATGAGCAGTTCTTC

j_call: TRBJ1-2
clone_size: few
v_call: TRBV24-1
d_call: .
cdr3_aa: CATSDFGGGGYTF
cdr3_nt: TGTGCCACCAGTGATTTCGGGGGCGGAGGCTACACCTTC

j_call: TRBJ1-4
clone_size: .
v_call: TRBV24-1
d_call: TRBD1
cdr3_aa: CATSDFQQGQGILKKLFF
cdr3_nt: TGTGCCACCAGTGATTTCCAACAGGGACAGGGGATTTTGAAAAAACTGTTTTTT

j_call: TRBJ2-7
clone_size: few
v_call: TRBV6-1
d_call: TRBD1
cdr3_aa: CASSEVHRDRGYEQYF
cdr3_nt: TGTGCCAGCAGTGAAGTTCACCGGGACAGGGGCTACGAGCAGTACTTC

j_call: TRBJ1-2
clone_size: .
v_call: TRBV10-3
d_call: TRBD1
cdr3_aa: CAIRDKTIQGAYGYTF
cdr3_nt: TGTGCCATCAGAGATAAAACGATACAGGGGGCCTATGGCTACACCTTC

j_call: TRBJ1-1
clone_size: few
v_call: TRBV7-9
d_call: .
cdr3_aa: CASSLIYLEAFF
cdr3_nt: TGTGCCAGCAGCTTAATTTACCTGGAAGCTTTCTTT

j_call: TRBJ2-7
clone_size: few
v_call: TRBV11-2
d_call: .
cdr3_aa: CASSLSISYSKQYF
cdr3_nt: TGTGCCAGCAGCTTATCCATCTCCTACTCCAAGCAGTACTTC

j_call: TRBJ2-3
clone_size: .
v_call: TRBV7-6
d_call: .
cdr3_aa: CASSSLGGHRTDTQYF
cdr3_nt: TGTGCCAGCAGCTCCCTGGGGGGACACCGCACAGATACGCAGTATTTT

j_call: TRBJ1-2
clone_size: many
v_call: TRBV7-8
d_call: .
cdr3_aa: CASSHTGSYGYTF
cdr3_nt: TGTGCCAGCAGTCACACAGGGAGCTATGGCTACACCTTC

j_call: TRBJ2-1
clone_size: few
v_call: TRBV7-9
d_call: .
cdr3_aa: CASSPPWGLGASPGSYNEQFF
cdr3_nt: TGTGCCAGCAGCCCCCCCTGGGGATTGGGGGCAAGCCCGGGCTCCTACAATGAGCAGTTCTTC

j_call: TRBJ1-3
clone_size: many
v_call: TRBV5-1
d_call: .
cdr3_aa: CASSPDGYSGNTIYF
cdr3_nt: TGCGCCAGCAGCCCGGACGGCTACTCTGGAAACACCATATATTTT

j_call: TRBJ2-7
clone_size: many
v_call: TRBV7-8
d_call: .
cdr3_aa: CASSLERSRHEQYF
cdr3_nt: TGTGCCAGCAGCTTAGAACGGTCGAGGCACGAGCAGTACTTC

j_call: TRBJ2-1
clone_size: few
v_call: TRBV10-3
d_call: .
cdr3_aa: CAISDNRAPYNEQFF
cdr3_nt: TGTGCCATCAGTGACAACAGGGCCCCCTACAATGAGCAGTTCTTC

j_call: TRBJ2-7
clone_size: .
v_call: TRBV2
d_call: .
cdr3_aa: CASHPTGTPYEQYF
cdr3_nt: TGTGCCAGCCACCCTACCGGGACACCCTACGAGCAGTACTTC

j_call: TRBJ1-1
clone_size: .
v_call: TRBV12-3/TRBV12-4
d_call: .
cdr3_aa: CASSAGTRRLNTEAFF
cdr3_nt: TGTGCCAGCAGTGCCGGGACACGGCGTTTGAACACTGAAGCTTTCTTT

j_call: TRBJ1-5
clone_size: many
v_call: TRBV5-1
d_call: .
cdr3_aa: CASSHGGGGDQPQHF
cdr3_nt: TGCGCCAGCAGCCACGGAGGGGGTGGGGATCAGCCCCAGCATTTT

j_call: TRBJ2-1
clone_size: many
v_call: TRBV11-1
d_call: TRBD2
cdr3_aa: CASLGRERGNEQFF
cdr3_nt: TGTGCCAGCCTAGGGCGGGAGAGGGGCAATGAGCAGTTCTTC

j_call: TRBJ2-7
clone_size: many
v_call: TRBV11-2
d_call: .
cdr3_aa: CASSSPTGTAEQYF
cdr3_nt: TGTGCCAGCAGCTCGCCCACCGGGACTGCTGAGCAGTACTTC

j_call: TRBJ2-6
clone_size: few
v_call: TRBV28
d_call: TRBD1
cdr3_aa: CATKGDRGPFGANVLTF
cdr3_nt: TGTGCCACCAAGGGGGACAGGGGGCCCTTTGGGGCCAACGTCCTGACTTTC

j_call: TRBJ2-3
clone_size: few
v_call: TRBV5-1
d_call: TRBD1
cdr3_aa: CASSPGTEFTDTQYF
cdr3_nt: TGCGCCAGCAGCCCAGGGACAGAATTCACAGATACGCAGTATTTT

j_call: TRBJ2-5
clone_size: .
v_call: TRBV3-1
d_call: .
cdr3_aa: CASSQDRARAETQYF
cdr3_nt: TGTGCCAGCAGCCAAGATCGAGCAAGGGCCGAAACCCAGTACTTC

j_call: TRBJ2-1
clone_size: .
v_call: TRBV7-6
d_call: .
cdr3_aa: CASSLSDPNEQFF
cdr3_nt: TGTGCCAGCAGCTTAAGCGATCCCAATGAGCAGTTCTTC

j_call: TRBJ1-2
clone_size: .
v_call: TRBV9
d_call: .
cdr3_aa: CASSVGFLDYGYTF
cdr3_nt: TGTGCCAGCAGCGTAGGGTTCCTAGACTATGGCTACACCTTC

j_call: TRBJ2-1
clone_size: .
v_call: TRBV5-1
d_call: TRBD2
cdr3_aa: CASSIMLAGEFGEQFF
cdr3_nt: TGCGCCAGCAGCATAATGCTAGCGGGGGAGTTCGGTGAGCAGTTCTTC

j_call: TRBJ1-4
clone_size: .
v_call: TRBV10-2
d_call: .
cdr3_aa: CASSERDFSFNEKLFF
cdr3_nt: TGCGCCAGCAGTGAGAGAGATTTTAGCTTTAATGAAAAACTGTTTTTT

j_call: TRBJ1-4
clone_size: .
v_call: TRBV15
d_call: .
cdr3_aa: CATRGTATNEKLFF
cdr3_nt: TGTGCCACCAGAGGGACCGCAACTAATGAAAAACTGTTTTTT

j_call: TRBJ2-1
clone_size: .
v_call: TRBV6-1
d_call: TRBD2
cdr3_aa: CASSYTGLEAYNEQFF
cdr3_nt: TGTGCCAGCAGTTACACCGGACTAGAGGCTTACAATGAGCAGTTCTTC

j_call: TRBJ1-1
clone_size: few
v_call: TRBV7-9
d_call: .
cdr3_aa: CASFSRDSQNTEAFF
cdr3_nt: TGTGCCAGCTTTAGCCGGGACTCCCAAAACACTGAAGCTTTCTTT

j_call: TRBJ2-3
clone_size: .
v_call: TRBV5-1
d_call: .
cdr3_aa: CASNAQGSGVADTQYF
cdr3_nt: TGCGCCAGCAACGCCCAGGGTTCCGGCGTTGCAGATACGCAGTATTTT

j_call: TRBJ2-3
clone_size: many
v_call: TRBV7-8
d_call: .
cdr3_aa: CASSLDENRAGTDTQYF
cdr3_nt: TGTGCCAGCAGCTTAGATGAAAACAGGGCCGGCACAGATACGCAGTATTTT

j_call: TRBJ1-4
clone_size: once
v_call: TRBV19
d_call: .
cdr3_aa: CASSSPGATGGEKLFF
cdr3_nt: TGTGCCAGTAGTAGCCCCGGAGCGACAGGAGGTGAAAAACTGTTTTTT

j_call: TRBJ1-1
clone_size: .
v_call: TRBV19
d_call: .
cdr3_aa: CASSIAGSEAFF
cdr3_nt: TGTGCCAGTAGCATAGCGGGGTCTGAAGCTTTCTTT

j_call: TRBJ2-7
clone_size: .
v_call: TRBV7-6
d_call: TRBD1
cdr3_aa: CASSLEAGGGYEQYF
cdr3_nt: TGTGCCAGCAGCTTAGAAGCAGGGGGTGGCTACGAGCAGTACTTC

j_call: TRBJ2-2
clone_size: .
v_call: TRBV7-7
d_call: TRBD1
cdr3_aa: CASSRGQVPNTGELFF
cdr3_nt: TGTGCTAGCAGCCGCGGACAGGTCCCAAACACCGGGGAGCTGTTTTTT

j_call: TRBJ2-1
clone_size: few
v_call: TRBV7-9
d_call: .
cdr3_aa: CASSLGQRVNGQFF
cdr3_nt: TGTGCCAGCAGCCTCGGACAGCGAGTCAATGGGCAGTTCTTC

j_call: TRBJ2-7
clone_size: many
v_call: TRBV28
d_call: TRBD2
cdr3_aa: CASSFNSGGTYEQYF
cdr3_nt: TGTGCCAGCAGTTTTAATAGCGGGGGGACCTACGAGCAGTACTTC

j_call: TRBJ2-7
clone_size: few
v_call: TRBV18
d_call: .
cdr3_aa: CASSPQGAASSTYEQYF
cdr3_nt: TGTGCCAGCTCACCACAGGGAGCGGCTAGCTCCACTTACGAGCAGTACTTC

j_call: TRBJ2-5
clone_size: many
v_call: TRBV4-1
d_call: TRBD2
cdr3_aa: CASSQTSGGAQETQYF
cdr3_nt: TGCGCCAGCAGCCAGACTAGCGGGGGCGCACAAGAGACCCAGTACTTC

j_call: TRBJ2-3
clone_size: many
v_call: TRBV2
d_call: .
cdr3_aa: CASSEALGAADTQYF
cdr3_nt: TGTGCCAGCAGTGAAGCGCTGGGGGCCGCAGATACGCAGTATTTT

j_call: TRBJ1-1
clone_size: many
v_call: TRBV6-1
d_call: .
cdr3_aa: CASSDPRAAHLNTEAFF
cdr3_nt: TGTGCCAGCAGTGACCCCAGGGCCGCACATCTGAACACTGAAGCTTTCTTT

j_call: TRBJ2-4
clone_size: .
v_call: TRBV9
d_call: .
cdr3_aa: CASSGYLGENIQYF
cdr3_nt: TGTGCCAGCAGCGGGTACTTGGGGGAAAACATTCAGTACTTC

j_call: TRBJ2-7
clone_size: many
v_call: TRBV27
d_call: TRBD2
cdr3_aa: CASSLSGVTGTRRSEQYF
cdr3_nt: TGTGCCAGCAGTTTATCGGGGGTGACCGGGACTAGGCGTAGCGAGCAGTACTTC

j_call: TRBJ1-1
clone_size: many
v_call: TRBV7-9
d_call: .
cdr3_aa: CASLRAGTEAFF
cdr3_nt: TGTGCTTCCCTCAGGGCGGGCACTGAAGCTTTCTTT

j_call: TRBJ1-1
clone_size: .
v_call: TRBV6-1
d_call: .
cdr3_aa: CASSTPTGNTEAFF
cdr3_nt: TGTGCCAGCAGTACCCCGACAGGGAACACTGAAGCTTTCTTT

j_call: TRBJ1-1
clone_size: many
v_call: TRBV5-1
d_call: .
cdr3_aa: CASSLEGENTEAFF
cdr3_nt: TGCGCCAGCAGCTTGGAGGGGGAGAACACTGAAGCTTTCTTT

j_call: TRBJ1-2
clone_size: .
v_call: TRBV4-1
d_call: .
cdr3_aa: CASSHLQRRDASNYGYTF
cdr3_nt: TGCGCCAGCAGCCATCTCCAACGGAGGGATGCATCTAACTATGGCTACACCTTC

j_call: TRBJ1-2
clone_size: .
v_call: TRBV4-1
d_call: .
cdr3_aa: CAARDFDGYTF
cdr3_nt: TGCGCCGCCCGGGACTTTGATGGCTACACCTTC

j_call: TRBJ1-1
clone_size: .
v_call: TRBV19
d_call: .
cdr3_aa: CASSIGREAFF
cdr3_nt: TGTGCCAGTAGTATAGGGCGTGAAGCTTTCTTT

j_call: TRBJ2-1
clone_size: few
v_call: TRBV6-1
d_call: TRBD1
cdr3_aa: CASRANPGQGRNEQFF
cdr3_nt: TGTGCCAGCAGAGCAAATCCGGGACAGGGGAGAAATGAGCAGTTCTTC

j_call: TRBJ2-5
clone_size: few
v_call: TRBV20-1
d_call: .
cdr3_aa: CSEVARETQYF
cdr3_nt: TGCAGCGAAGTTGCTAGGGAGACCCAGTACTTC

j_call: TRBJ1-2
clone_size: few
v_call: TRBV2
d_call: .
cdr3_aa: CASSSHPGGRSNYGYTF
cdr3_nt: TGTGCCAGCAGTTCCCACCCTGGGGGGCGGTCTAACTATGGCTACACCTTC

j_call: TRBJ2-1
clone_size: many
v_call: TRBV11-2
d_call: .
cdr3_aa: CASSQPDWYSYNEQFF
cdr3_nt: TGTGCCAGCAGCCAACCGGACTGGTACTCCTACAATGAGCAGTTCTTC

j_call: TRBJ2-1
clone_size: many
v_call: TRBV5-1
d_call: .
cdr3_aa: CASSLKSAWDEQFF
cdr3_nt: TGCGCCAGCAGCTTAAAATCCGCTTGGGATGAGCAGTTCTTC

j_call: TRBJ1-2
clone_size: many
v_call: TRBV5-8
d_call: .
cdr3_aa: CASHPQPENYGYTF
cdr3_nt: TGTGCCAGCCACCCGCAACCCGAGAACTATGGCTACACCTTC

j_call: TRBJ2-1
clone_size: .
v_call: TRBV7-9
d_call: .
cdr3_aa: CASSLILDGYNEQFF
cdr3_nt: TGTGCCAGCAGCTTAATTTTGGACGGTTACAATGAGCAGTTCTTC

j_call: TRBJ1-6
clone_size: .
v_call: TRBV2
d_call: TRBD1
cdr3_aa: CATPNVDGGGGTGATYNSPLHF
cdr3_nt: TGTGCCACCCCGAATGTGGATGGGGGTGGAGGGACAGGGGCCACCTATAATTCACCCCTCCACTTT

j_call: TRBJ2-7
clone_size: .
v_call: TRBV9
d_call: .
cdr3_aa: CASSADVRSYEQYF
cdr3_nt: TGTGCCAGCAGCGCGGACGTACGCTCCTACGAGCAGTACTTC